Ten or more counts support the clone carrying this TCR beta chain. What it recognizes is unknown. MiXCR, run by TCRdb on the 5' RACE reads, gives a single entry per CDR3 protein. The sample yields 170,000 or so distinct CDR3 sequences, approximately 6.2% seen once. This sample is drawn from a study of T cells after yellow fever vaccination. Study-level results: Some clonotypes, a small share, were shared between CD4 and CD8 compartments.

This material consisted of CD4+ T cells sorted from PBMCs, taken on the day of the first yellow fever vaccination. This sequence originates from a man between 18 and 35 years old who received the YFV17D yellow fever vaccine.

Written as DNA, the CDR3 is TGCGCCAGCAGCTTGCTTATGGCGGATACGCAGTATTTT. Its translation: CASSLLMADTQYF. The gene calls are TRBV5-1 and TRBJ2-3, with D hard to call. Germline values: CDR1 SGHRS, CDR2 YFSETQ. The CDR3 has 13 residues. V lost 1 base, J lost 6 bases, and 9 bases lay in between.